This T cell receptor beta chain came from a study of T cells after yellow fever vaccination. The germline V gene has CDR1 DFQATT and CDR2 SNEGSKA (reference sequence). The CDR3 extends over 15 amino acids. Trimming cost V 5 bases and J 4 bases, with 19 bases left between them. MiXCR, run by TCRdb on the 5' RACE reads, gives a single entry per CDR3 protein. The sample yields some 260,000 distinct CDR3 sequences, roughly 5.6% seen once. In its sample, this clonotype was seen many times. The target antigen is unknown. The study, taken as a whole, reports: Abundant clonotypes from the bulk population could contaminate FACS-sorted repertoires. The booster response re-showed most primary clones: around 97% CD4, approximately 90% CD8.

The sequence derives from a man aged 18 to 29 who received the YFV17D yellow fever vaccine. Here the sequenced sample was CD4+ T cells sorted from PBMCs, taken on the day of the yellow fever booster vaccination. The V call is TRBV20-1, the J call TRBJ2-3, with D possibly TRBD2 on 7 matching bases. The CDR3, as DNA: TGCAGTGCTCCTAGGGGGGGGAGGTTGCCAGATACGCAGTATTTT. This gives the protein CSAPRGGRLPDTQYF.